This TCR beta chain was documented in a study of T cell responses to AZD1222 COVID-19 vaccine. Sequenced by immunoSEQ multiplex PCR; TCRdb stores in-frame clones only, minus some. The data contain some 63,000 clones, roughly 87% of them singletons. J lost 4 bases, V lost 5 bases, and 7 bases had no gene match. Germline CDR1 MNHEY, CDR2 SMNVEV (reference sequence). The CDR3 consists of 16 residues. The chain links TRBV27 to TRBJ2-2, with 10 nucleotides matching TRBD2. The receptor was isolated from an adult who received the AZD1222 COVID-19 vaccine. The sample was peripheral blood, taken 28 days after the second AZD1222 dose. The CDR3 DNA reads as TGTGCCAGCAGTCAAGCTAGCGGGAGTGGCACCGGGGAGCTGTTTTTT. Translation gives CASSQASGSGTGELFF.